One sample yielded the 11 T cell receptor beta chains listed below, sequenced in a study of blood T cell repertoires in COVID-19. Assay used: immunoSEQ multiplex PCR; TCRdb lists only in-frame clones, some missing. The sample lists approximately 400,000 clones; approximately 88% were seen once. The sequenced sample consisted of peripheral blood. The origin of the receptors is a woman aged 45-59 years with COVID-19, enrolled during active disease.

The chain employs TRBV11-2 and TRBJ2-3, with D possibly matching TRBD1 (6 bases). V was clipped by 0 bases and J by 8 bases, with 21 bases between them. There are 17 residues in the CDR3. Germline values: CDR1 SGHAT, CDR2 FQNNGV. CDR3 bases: TGTGCCAGCAGCTTAGATCCCGGACAGTTAAAATTGGGTACGCAGTATTTT. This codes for CASSLDPGQLKLGTQYF.

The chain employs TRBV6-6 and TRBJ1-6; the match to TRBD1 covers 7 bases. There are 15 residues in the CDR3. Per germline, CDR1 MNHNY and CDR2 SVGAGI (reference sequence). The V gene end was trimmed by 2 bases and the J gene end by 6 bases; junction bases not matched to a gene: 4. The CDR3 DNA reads TGTGCCAGCAGTTACCCCGGACAGGTTAATTCACCCCTCCACTTT. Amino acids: CASSYPGQVNSPLHF.

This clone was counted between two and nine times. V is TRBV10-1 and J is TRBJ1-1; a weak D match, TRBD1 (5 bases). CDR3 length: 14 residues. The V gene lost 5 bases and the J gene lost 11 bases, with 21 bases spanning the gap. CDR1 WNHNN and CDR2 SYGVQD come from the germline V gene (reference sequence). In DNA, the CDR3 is TGCGCCAGCAGTAATGCCGGCCCGGGGGAGGAGGCTTTCTTT. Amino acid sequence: CASSNAGPGEEAFF.

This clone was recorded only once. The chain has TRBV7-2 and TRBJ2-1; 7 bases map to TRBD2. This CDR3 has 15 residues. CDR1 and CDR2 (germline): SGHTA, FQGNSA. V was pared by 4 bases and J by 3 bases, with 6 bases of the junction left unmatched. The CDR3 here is CASSSGRDYYNEQFF. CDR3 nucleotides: TGTGCCAGCAGCTCTGGGCGGGACTACTACAATGAGCAGTTCTTC.

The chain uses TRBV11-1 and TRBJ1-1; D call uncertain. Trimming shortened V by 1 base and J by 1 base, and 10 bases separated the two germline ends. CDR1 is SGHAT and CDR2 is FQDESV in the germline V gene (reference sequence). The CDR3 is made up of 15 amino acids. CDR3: CASSLVFSKNTEAFF. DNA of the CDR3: TGTGCCAGCAGCTTAGTGTTCAGTAAGAACACTGAAGCTTTCTTT.

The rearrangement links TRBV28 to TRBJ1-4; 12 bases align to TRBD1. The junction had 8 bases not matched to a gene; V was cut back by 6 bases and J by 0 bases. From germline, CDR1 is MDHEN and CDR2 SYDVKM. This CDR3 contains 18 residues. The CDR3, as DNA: TGTGCCAGCAGCCCCTTGGGGACAGGGGGCCCAACTAATGAAAAACTGTTTTTT. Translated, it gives CASSPLGTGGPTNEKLFF.

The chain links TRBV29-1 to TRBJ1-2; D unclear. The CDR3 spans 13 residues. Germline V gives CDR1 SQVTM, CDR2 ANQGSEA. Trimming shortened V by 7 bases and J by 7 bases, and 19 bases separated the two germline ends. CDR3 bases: TGCAGCGGTCGCTTTGGAGGGTCTCGTGGCTACACCTTC. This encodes CSGRFGGSRGYTF.

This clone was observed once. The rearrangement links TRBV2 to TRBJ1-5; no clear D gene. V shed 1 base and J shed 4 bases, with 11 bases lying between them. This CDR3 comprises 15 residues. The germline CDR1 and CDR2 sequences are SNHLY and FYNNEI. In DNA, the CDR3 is TGTGCCAGCAGTGAAGAGGCCCTGAGGAATCAGCCCCAGCATTTT. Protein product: CASSEEALRNQPQHF. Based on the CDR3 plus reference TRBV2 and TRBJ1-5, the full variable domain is EPEVTQTPSHQVTQMGQEVILRCVPISNHLYFYWYRQILGQKVEFLVSFYNNEISEKSEIFDDQFSVERPDGSNFTLKIRSTKLEDSAMYFCASSEEALRNQPQHFGDGTRLSIL.

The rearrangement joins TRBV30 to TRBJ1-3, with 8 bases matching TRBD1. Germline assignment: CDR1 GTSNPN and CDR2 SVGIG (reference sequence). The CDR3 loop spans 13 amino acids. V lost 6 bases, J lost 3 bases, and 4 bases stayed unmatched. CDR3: CACLQGDGNTIYF. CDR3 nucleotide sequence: TGTGCCTGTTTACAGGGGGATGGAAACACCATATATTTT.

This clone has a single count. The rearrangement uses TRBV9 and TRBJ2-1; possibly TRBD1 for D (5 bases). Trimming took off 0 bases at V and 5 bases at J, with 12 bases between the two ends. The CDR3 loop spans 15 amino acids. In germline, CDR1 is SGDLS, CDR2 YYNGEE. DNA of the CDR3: TGTGCCAGCAGCGTAGCAGGGCTCGCTCACAATGAGCAGTTCTTC. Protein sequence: CASSVAGLAHNEQFF.

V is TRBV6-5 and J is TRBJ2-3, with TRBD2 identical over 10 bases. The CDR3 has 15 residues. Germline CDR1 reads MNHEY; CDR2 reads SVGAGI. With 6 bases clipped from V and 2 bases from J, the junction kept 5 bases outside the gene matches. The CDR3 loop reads CASSKTSGDTDTQYF. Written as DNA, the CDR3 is TGTGCCAGCAGCAAAACTAGCGGGGACACAGATACGCAGTATTTT.